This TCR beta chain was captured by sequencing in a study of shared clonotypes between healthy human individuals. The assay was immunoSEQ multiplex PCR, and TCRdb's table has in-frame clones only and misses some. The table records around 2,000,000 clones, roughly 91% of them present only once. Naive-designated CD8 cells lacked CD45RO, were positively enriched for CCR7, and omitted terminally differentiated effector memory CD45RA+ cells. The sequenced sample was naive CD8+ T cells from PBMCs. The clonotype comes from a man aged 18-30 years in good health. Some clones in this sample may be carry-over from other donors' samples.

The CDR3 sequence: CASSLWRVDIGTEAFF. The CDR3 DNA reads TGTGCCAGCAGTTTATGGAGGGTGGATATCGGCACTGAAGCTTTCTTT. The chain is built from TRBV28 and TRBJ1-1; D uncertain. Trimming stripped 0 bases from V and 4 bases from J, with 15 bases between. Germline assignment: CDR1 MDHEN and CDR2 SYDVKM. This CDR3 spans 16 amino acids. The full variable domain, completed using reference TRBV28 and TRBJ1-1, is DVKVTQSSRYLVKRTGEKVFLECVQDMDHENMFWYRQDPGLGLRLIYFSYDVKMKEKGDIPEGYSVSREKKERFSLILESASTNQTSMYLCASSLWRVDIGTEAFFGQGTRLTVV.